Below, one T cell receptor (beta chain) is given with its context. The CDR3 contains 15 residues. CDR1 is SGDLS, CDR2 YYNGEE, per germline. V shed 0 bases and J 1 base; nucleotides not matched to a gene: 1. This record comes from a study of technical replicates of blood from several donors. Here immunoSEQ multiplex PCR was the method, and the copy in TCRdb shows in-frame clones only, minus some. The sample records tens of thousands of clones, about 87% being singletons. This clonotype originated in a human donor in good health. Some clones in this sample may be carry-over from other donors' samples. Sequencing was done on a sample of PBMCs. The V and J genes are TRBV9 and TRBJ2-1; 7 nucleotides align to TRBD2. In DNA, the CDR3 is TGTGCCAGCAGCGTAGGGGGGGGTTCCTACAATGAGCAGTTCTTC. Its translation: CASSVGGGSYNEQFF.